This T cell receptor (beta chain) was observed in a study of regulatory T cells in long-lasting Graves disease. Investigators prepared the TCR beta libraries by applying iRepertoire HTBI primers and Arm-PCR of CDR3 regions. TCRdb itself ran the multiplex PCR reads through MiXCR, one entry per CDR3 protein. This table has approximately 470,000 distinct CDR3 sequences, around 15% appearing once. This clonotype came up many times. This CDR3 has 18 amino acids. CDR1 is MNHNS and CDR2 is SASEGT in the germline V gene. After removal of 8 bases from V and 3 bases from J, the junction contained 11 bases not matched to a gene. Time point here: newly diagnosed GD, antithyroid drugs for less than 3 months. Researchers made the TCR library from RNA that was extracted from PBMCs. This same sample was also part of a study on T cells in Graves' hyperthyroidism and ophthalmopathy.

Specimen: peripheral blood mononuclear cells (PBMCs), collected at new diagnosis, from a patient treated with antithyroid drugs. The clonotype was recovered from a man in his forties or fifties with Graves disease. The genes are TRBV6-1 and TRBJ2-1, with 15 bases identical to TRBD2. CDR3 amino acids: CASSTGLAGGVGYNEQFF. The CDR3 DNA sequence: TGTGCCAGCTCCACGGGACTAGCGGGAGGTGTAGGCTACAATGAGCAGTTCTTC.